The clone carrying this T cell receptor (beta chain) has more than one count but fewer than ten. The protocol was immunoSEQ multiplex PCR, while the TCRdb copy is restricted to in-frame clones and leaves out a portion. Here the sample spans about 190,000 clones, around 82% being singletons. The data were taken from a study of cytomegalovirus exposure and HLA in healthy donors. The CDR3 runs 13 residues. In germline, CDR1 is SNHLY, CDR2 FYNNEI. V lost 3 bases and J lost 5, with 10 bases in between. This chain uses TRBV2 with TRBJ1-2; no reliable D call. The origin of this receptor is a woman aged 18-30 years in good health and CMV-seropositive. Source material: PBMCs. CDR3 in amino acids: CASSEVTPYGYTF. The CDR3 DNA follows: TGTGCCAGCAGTGAGGTCACACCGTATGGCTACACCTTC.